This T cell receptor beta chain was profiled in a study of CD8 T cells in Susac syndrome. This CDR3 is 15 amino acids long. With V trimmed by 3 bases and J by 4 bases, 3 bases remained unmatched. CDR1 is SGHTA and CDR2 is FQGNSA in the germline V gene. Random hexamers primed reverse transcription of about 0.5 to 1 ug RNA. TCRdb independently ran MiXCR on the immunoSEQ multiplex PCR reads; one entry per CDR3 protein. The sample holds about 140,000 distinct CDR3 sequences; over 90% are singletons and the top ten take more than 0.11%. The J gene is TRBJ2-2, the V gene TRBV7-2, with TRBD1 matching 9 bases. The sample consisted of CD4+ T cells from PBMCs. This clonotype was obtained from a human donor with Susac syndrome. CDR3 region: CASSFVTGGTGELFF. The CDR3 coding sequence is TGTGCCAGCAGCTTTGTGACAGGGGGCACCGGGGAGCTGTTTTTT.